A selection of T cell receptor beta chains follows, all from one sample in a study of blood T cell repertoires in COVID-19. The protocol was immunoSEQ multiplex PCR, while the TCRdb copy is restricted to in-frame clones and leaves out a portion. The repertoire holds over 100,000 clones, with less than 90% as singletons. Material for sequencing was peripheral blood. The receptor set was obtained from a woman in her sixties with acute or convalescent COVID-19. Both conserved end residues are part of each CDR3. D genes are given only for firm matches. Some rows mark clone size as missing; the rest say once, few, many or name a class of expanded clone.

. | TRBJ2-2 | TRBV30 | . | CAWGRQDTGELFF | TGTGCCTGGGGGAGACAAGACACCGGGGAGCTGTTTTTT
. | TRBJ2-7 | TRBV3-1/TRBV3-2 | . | CASSQDPNSYEQYF | TGTGCCAGCAGCCAAGATCCCAACTCCTACGAGCAGTACTTC
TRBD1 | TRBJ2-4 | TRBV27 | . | CASSPTGTVNIQYF | TGTGCCAGCAGTCCCACCGGGACAGTAAACATTCAGTACTTC
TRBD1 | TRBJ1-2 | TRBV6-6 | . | CASSPRPYDPGQGYRSYGYTF | TGTGCCAGCAGCCCGAGGCCTTATGACCCGGGACAGGGGTATAGATCCTATGGCTACACCTTC
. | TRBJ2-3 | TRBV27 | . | CASSLRTQYF | TGTGCCAGCAGTTTGCGCACGCAGTATTTT
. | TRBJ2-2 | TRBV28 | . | CASGGVGTGELFF | TGTGCCAGCGGAGGAGTAGGCACCGGGGAGCTGTTTTTT
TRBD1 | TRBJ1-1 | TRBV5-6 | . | CASNLQGVNTEAFF | TGTGCCAGCAACTTACAGGGGGTGAACACTGAAGCTTTCTTT
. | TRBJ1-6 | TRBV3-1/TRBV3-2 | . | CASSQEVSSPLHF | TGTGCCAGCAGCCAAGAAGTTAGTTCACCCCTCCACTTT
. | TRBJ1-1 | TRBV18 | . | CASSPVRTANTEAFF | TGTGCCAGCTCACCAGTAAGGACAGCGAACACTGAAGCTTTCTTT
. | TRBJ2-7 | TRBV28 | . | CASLGYEQYF | TGTGCCAGCCTCGGCTACGAGCAGTACTTC
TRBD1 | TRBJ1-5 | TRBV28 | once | CASSLPSGQGFSQPQHF | TGTGCCAGCAGTTTACCCTCGGGACAGGGGTTCAGTCAGCCCCAGCATTTT
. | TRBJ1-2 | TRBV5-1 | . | CASSSTGIYGYTF | TGCGCCAGCAGCTCTACGGGAATCTATGGCTACACCTTC
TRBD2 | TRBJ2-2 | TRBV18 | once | CASRPGTSGRGVTGELFF | TGTGCCAGCCGCCCCGGGACTAGCGGGAGAGGAGTCACCGGGGAGCTGTTTTTT
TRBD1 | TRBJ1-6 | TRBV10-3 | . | CAIQGGQGATSPLHF | TGTGCCATCCAGGGGGGACAGGGGGCGACCTCACCCCTCCACTTT
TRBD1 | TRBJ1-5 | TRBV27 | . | CASRGQVNQPQHF | TGTGCCAGCCGAGGACAGGTCAATCAGCCCCAGCATTTT
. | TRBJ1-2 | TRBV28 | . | CASSLPRGSIYGYTF | TGTGCCAGCAGTCTCCCGCGGGGCAGTATCTATGGCTACACCTTC
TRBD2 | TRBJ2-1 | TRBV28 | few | CASRGLAGTDSYNEQFF | TGTGCCAGCAGGGGACTAGCGGGGACGGACTCCTACAATGAGCAGTTCTTC
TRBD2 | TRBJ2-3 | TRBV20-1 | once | CSASTGGLAGWDTQYF | TGCAGTGCTAGTACTGGGGGGCTAGCGGGGTGGGATACGCAGTATTTT
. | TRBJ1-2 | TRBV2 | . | CASSGSGNRRGYTF | TGTGCCAGCAGTGGATCAGGGAACAGGCGGGGCTACACCTTC
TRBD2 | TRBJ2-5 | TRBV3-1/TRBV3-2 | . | CASSYSGRGRYQETQYF | TGTGCCAGCAGTTATAGCGGGAGGGGGAGGTACCAAGAGACCCAGTACTTC
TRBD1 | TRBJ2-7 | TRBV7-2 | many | CASSLAALETSTGRPYEQYF | TGTGCCAGCAGCTTAGCAGCTCTCGAAACATCGACAGGGAGACCATACGAGCAGTACTTC
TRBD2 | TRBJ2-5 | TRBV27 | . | CASSAGLAGRETQYF | TGTGCCAGCAGTGCGGGACTAGCGGGAAGGGAGACCCAGTACTTC
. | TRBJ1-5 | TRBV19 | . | CASSIFWAGSQPQHF | TGTGCCAGTAGTATATTTTGGGCAGGTTCTCAGCCCCAGCATTTT
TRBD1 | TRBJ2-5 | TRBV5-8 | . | CASSPGQGDQETQYF | TGTGCCAGCAGCCCGGGACAGGGAGACCAAGAGACCCAGTACTTC
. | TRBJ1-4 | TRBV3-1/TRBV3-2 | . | CASSQQEGGLRKLFF | TGTGCCAGCAGCCAACAAGAAGGGGGTCTTCGAAAACTGTTTTTT
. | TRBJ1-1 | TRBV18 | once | CASSRTGENTEAFF | TGTGCCAGCTCCCGAACCGGGGAGAACACTGAAGCTTTCTTT
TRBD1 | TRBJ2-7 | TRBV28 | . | CASGDRAYEQYF | TGTGCCAGCGGGGACAGGGCCTACGAGCAGTACTTC
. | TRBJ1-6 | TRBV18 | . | CASSAAQWGGSSPLHF | TGTGCCAGCTCAGCCGCCCAATGGGGGGGATCTTCACCCCTCCACTTT
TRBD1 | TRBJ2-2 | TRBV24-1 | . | CATKNRGSGELFF | TGTGCCACCAAAAACAGGGGGAGCGGGGAGCTGTTTTTT
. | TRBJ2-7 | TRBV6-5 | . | CASSGGVGPYEQYF | TGTGCCAGCAGCGGGGGAGTTGGGCCCTACGAGCAGTACTTC
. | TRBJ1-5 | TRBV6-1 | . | CASSEEAGNQPQHF | TGTGCCAGCAGTGAAGAAGCCGGGAATCAGCCCCAGCATTTT
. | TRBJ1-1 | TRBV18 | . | CASSPTLGAYTEAFF | TGTGCCAGCTCACCAACCCTAGGGGCCTACACTGAAGCTTTCTTT
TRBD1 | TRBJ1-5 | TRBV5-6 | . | CASSLTGGSGQPQHF | TGTGCCAGCAGCTTAACAGGGGGAAGCGGTCAGCCCCAGCATTTT
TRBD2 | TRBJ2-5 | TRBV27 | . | CASMRFDSGRALTGTQYF | TGTGCCAGCATGAGGTTCGACAGCGGGAGGGCTCTAACCGGGACCCAGTACTTC
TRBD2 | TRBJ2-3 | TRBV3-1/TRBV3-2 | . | CASSPPSRLAGTDTQYF | TGTGCCAGCAGCCCCCCTTCGCGACTAGCGGGCACAGATACGCAGTATTTT
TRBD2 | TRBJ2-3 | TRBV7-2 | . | CASSRSLAGETDTQYF | TGTGCCAGCAGCCGGTCCCTAGCGGGAGAAACAGATACGCAGTATTTT
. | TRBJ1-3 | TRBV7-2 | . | CASSLTGREGNTIYF | TGTGCCAGCAGCTTAACAGGGCGAGAGGGAAACACCATATATTTT
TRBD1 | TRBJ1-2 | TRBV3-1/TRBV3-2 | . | CASSQDRGKGYGYTF | TGTGCCAGCAGCCAAGACAGGGGGAAGGGCTATGGCTACACCTTC
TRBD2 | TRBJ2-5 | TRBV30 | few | CAWSSLSGGTQETQYF | TGTGCCTGGAGTTCCCTTAGCGGGGGGACCCAAGAGACCCAGTACTTC
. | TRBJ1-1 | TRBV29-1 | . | CSVGRNTEAFF | TGCAGCGTTGGCAGGAACACTGAAGCTTTCTTT
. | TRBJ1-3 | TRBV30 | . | CAWGQAPGNTIYF | TGTGCCTGGGGGCAGGCCCCCGGAAACACCATATATTTT
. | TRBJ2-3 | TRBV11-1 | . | CASGATDTQYF | TGTGCCAGCGGGGCCACAGATACGCAGTATTTT
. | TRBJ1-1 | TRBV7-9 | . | CASSQRGEAFF | TGTGCCAGCAGCCAGAGGGGGGAAGCTTTCTTT